One and the same sample provided the 21 T cell receptor beta chains below, sequenced in a study of patients and donors after allogeneic stem cell transplantation. TCRdb re-called the RT-PCR reads through MiXCR, storing one row per CDR3 protein. The sample contains about 200,000 distinct CDR3 sequences, over 30% of which appear only once. Sequenced material: blood, either unsorted or a sorted T cell fraction (not recorded which). The origin of the receptors is a human donor who was either an allogeneic HSCT recipient or a stem cell or donor lymphocyte infusion donor (not recorded which). It is not recorded whose cells these are; they may come from a transplant donor.

The rearrangement joins TRBV9 to TRBJ1-6; 7 bases line up with TRBD1. The CDR3 runs to 15 residues. Germline values: CDR1 SGDLS, CDR2 YYNGEE. The ends lost 4 bases at V and 6 bases at J; junction bases unmatched: 7. This CDR3 is CASSSNRGFNSPLHF. The CDR3 DNA sequence: TGTGCCAGCAGCTCAAACAGGGGATTTAATTCACCCCTCCACTTT.

This clonotype was seen a few times. The V and J genes are TRBV12-3 or TRBV12-4 and TRBJ1-5, with 8 positions matching TRBD1. J was trimmed by 3 bases and V by 5 bases; bases with no gene match: 12. The CDR3 is 17 amino acids. CDR3 amino acids: CASSRGADRVVNQPQHF. CDR3 sequence (DNA): TGTGCCAGCAGTAGAGGCGCGGACAGGGTAGTCAATCAGCCCCAGCATTTT.

The rearrangement uses TRBV18 and TRBJ2-7; D ambiguous. CDR1 KGHSH and CDR2 LQKENI come from the germline V gene. The CDR3 spans 18 residues. With 3 bases removed from V and 0 bases from J, the gap between germline ends came to 21 bases. DNA of the CDR3: TGTGCCAGCTCACCGGTCGGGTCTTCGGCTATCAGCTCCTACGAGCAGTACTTC. Protein sequence: CASSPVGSSAISSYEQYF.

The chain is built from TRBV10-3 and TRBJ1-1; D uncertain. V was clipped by 0 bases and J by 3 bases, with 14 bases between them. CDR1 ENHRY and CDR2 SYGVKD come from the germline V gene. CDR3 length: 16 residues. CDR3 protein: CAISESGGLRYTEAFF. The CDR3 DNA is TGTGCCATCAGTGAGTCAGGCGGATTAAGATACACTGAAGCTTTCTTT.

The V gene is TRBV25-1, the J gene TRBJ1-2; D gene uncertain. Looked up from germline, CDR1 is MGHDK and CDR2 is SYGVNS. This CDR3 region has 12 residues. Trimming took off 2 bases at V and 5 bases at J, with 6 bases between the two ends. This CDR3 reads CASSENTYGYTF. CDR3 in DNA: TGTGCCAGCAGTGAAAATACTTATGGCTACACCTTC.

The rearrangement joins TRBV20-1 to TRBJ1-5; TRBD1 might be the D (6 bases). V was shortened by 6 bases and J by 0 bases, with 12 bases between the two germline ends. CDR1 is DFQATT and CDR2 is SNEGSKA in the germline V gene (reference sequence). The CDR3 totals 14 residues. CDR3 DNA: TGCAGTGCGCGACAGGAGTATAGCAATCAGCCCCAGCATTTT. Translation gives CSARQEYSNQPQHF.

The rearrangement links TRBV3-1 to TRBJ1-1; the D gene is possibly TRBD1 (5 bases). V lost 5 bases, J lost 7 bases, and 20 bases lay in between. CDR3 size: 15 residues. The germline V gene has CDR1 LGHDT and CDR2 YNNKEL (reference sequence). The CDR3: CASSRLTGVGDEAFF. In DNA, the CDR3 is TGTGCCAGCAGCAGACTAACAGGAGTCGGGGATGAAGCTTTCTTT.

Only a few counts were recorded for this clonotype. The V and J genes are TRBV27 and TRBJ1-2; D not resolved. V shed 5 bases and J shed 0 bases, with 13 bases lying between them. The CDR3 sequence is 15 residues long. Germline CDR1 and CDR2: MNHEY and SMNVEV (reference sequence). The CDR3 DNA follows: TGTGCCAGCAGTCGTTCCGGCAGAACTAACTATGGCTACACCTTC. Residues: CASSRSGRTNYGYTF.

This clonotype was counted a few times. This chain uses TRBV7-6 with TRBJ2-7; tentative D call: TRBD2 (5 bases). This CDR3 comprises 14 residues. Germline CDR1 and CDR2: SGHVS and FNYEAQ. Trimming removed 2 bases from V and 4 bases from J, with 12 bases in between. The DNA of the CDR3 is TGTGCCAGCAGCTTAACGGGGATGGGTTACGAGCAGTACTTC. Its translation is CASSLTGMGYEQYF.

The chain is built from TRBV20-1 and TRBJ1-6; D unresolved. Germline loops: CDR1 DFQATT, CDR2 SNEGSKA (reference sequence). V lost 3 bases and J 4 bases, leaving 10 bases between the germline ends. The CDR3 is 14 residues long. The CDR3: CSASTVQYNSPLHF. For the CDR3, the DNA is TGCAGTGCTAGCACGGTCCAATATAATTCACCCCTCCACTTT.

The rearrangement uses TRBV5-1 and TRBJ2-1; 14 bases fit TRBD2. The CDR3 is made up of 17 amino acids. V trimming: 1 base; J trimming: 4 bases; junction bases outside the gene matches: 4. Per the germline V gene, CDR1 is SGHRS and CDR2 is YFSETQ. The CDR3 reads CASSLQGTSGGYNEQFF. CDR3 bases: TGCGCCAGCAGCTTGCAAGGGACTAGCGGGGGATACAATGAGCAGTTCTTC. Looking up the rest from reference TRBV5-1 and TRBJ2-1 gives the full variable domain: KAGVTQTPRYLIKTRGQQVTLSCSPISGHRSVSWYQQTPGQGLQFLFEYFSETQRNKGNFPGRFSGRQFSNSRSEMNVSTLELGDSALYLCASSLQGTSGGYNEQFFGPGTRLTVL.

This clonotype was seen a few times. CDR3 residues: CASSPRDIPGYTF. In nucleotides, the CDR3 is TGTGCCAGTAGTCCCCGGGACATCCCTGGCTACACCTTC. This chain links TRBV19 with TRBJ1-2; tentatively, D is TRBD1 (6 bases). CDR1 LNHDA and CDR2 SQIVND come from the germline V gene (reference sequence). V was clipped by 5 bases and J by 7 bases, with 14 bases between them. This CDR3 spans 13 amino acids.

This chain joins TRBV6-2 or TRBV6-3 and TRBJ2-1; 7 nucleotides match TRBD1. The V gene's germline CDR1 is MNHEY and CDR2 SVGEGT. This CDR3 spans 16 amino acids. Trimming removed 6 bases from V and 8 bases from J; junction bases left unmatched: 16. The CDR3 is CASRPQGFWSQDEQFF. The CDR3 nucleotides read TGTGCCAGCAGGCCACAGGGGTTTTGGTCCCAGGATGAGCAGTTCTTC.

The chain links TRBV28 to TRBJ1-2; D gene ambiguous. CDR3 length: 13 amino acids. Germline values: CDR1 MDHEN, CDR2 SYDVKM. Trimming left V 5 bases short and J 4 bases short, with 11 bases between. The CDR3 DNA follows: TGTGCCAGCAGTCCCTGGGATCTCTATGGCTACACCTTC. Protein product: CASSPWDLYGYTF.

A few counts support this clonotype. This chain links TRBV18 with TRBJ1-1; D remains unclear. The germline CDR1 and CDR2 sequences are KGHSH and LQKENI. The CDR3 spans 15 residues. Trimming left V 3 bases short and J 2 bases short, with 13 bases between. The CDR3 sequence: CASSPIPRPNTEAFF. DNA for the CDR3: TGTGCCAGCTCACCGATACCCCGGCCCAACACTGAAGCTTTCTTT. Filled out from reference TRBV18 and TRBJ1-1, the complete variable domain reads NAGVMQNPRHLVRRRGQEARLRCSPMKGHSHVYWYRQLPEEGLKFMVYLQKENIIDESGMPKERFSAEFPKEGPSILRIQQVVRGDSAAYFCASSPIPRPNTEAFFGQGTRLTVV.

This rearrangement joins TRBV5-1 to TRBJ1-4; 9 nucleotides agree with TRBD1. Germline lookup yields CDR1 SGHRS and CDR2 YFSETQ. V shed 4 bases and J 8 bases; nucleotides not matched to a gene: 6. This CDR3 comprises 14 residues. CDR3 sequence reads: CASSRDRGNEKLFF. The CDR3 DNA follows: TGCGCCAGCAGCCGAGACAGGGGGAACGAAAAACTGTTTTTT.

The V call is TRBV6-5, the J call TRBJ1-6; the D gene is possibly TRBD1 (6 bases). V lost 4 bases and J lost 5, with 12 bases in between. This CDR3 comprises 15 residues. Germline V gene lookup returns CDR1 MNHEY and CDR2 SVGAGI. Here the CDR3 reads CASSLSGADNSPLHF. CDR3 DNA sequence: TGTGCCAGCAGTTTGTCAGGGGCGGATAATTCACCCCTCCACTTT.

This clonotype was seen once. This chain uses TRBV12-3 or TRBV12-4 with TRBJ1-4, with 7 bases that match TRBD1. The J segment lost 6 bases and the V segment lost 10 bases, leaving 17 bases of the junction unmatched. The CDR3 is 16 amino acids. CDR3 in DNA: TGTGCCACCACCACACAGGGGCCGGGAAGCGATGAAAAACTGTTTTTT. Translation: CATTTQGPGSDEKLFF.

The J gene is TRBJ2-4, the V gene TRBV7-9; tentatively, D is TRBD1 (6 bases). Germline V gene lookup returns CDR1 SEHNR and CDR2 FQNEAQ (reference sequence). The CDR3 is 14 residues long. Trimming took 6 bases from V and 7 from J, leaving 16 bases between them. CDR3 amino acids: CASSRPQGLNIQYF. CDR3 DNA sequence: TGTGCCAGCAGTCGCCCCCAGGGGTTGAACATTCAGTACTTC.

DNA for the CDR3: TGTGCCACCAGCCGTCAACAGGGGGGCACTGAAGCTTTCTTT. Its protein product is CATSRQQGGTEAFF. V and J are TRBV15 and TRBJ1-1; 8 positions agree with TRBD1. V gave up 5 bases and J gave up 4 bases; unmatched junction bases: 6. This CDR3 is 14 amino acids long. Germline CDR1 LNHNV, CDR2 YYDKDF (reference sequence).

This clonotype was seen a handful of times. The V and J genes are TRBV5-1 and TRBJ1-1; TRBD1 matches at 7 bases. There are 15 residues in the CDR3. V lost 4 bases to trimming and J lost 2 bases; unmatched junction nucleotides: 8. CDR1 and CDR2 from the germline V gene are SGHRS and YFSETQ. In nucleotides, the CDR3 is TGCGCCAGCAGCCCACCCCAGGGGGACAACACTGAAGCTTTCTTT. This encodes CASSPPQGDNTEAFF.